The T cell receptor beta chain under discussion was sequenced for a study of response to subunit inactivated influenza vaccine. Study-wide findings and caveats: The authors suggested that few new T cells are recruited per seasonal influenza vaccination.

From the RT-PCR reads, TCRdb called clonotypes with MiXCR, one entry per CDR3 protein. Here the sample spans hundreds of thousands of distinct CDR3 sequences, about 7.6% being singletons. Of note for this clonotype: The antigen is not known. One end of the junction is discordant with germline, which a read error may explain.

This CDR3 contains 15 residues. CDR1 SGHTA and CDR2 FQGNSA come from the germline V gene. The receptor was isolated from a man aged 50 to 69 who received an inactivated influenza vaccine. Sequenced here: PBMCs from blood, sampled less than 30 months after vaccination. J is TRBJ1-5 and V is TRBV7-2; 7 bases match TRBD1. CDR3 nucleotides: TGTGGCAGCAGCCAAGACAGGGTTAGCAATCAGCCCCAGCATTTT. It codes for CGSSQDRVSNQPQHF. The full variable domain, with the rest looked up from reference TRBV7-2 and TRBJ1-5, is GAGVSQSPSNKVTEKGKDVELRCDPISGHTALYWYRQSLGQGLEFLIYFQGNSAPDKSGLPSDRFSAERTGGSVSTLTIQRTQQEDSAVYLCGSSQDRVSNQPQHFGDGTRLSIL.